The clone carrying this T cell receptor (beta chain) has only a few counts. The target antigen is unknown. This specimen belongs to a study of CD8 T cells in ankylosing spondylitis. Making use of molecular barcodes, quantitative 5'-RACE generated TCR beta libraries. One entry per CDR3 protein results from TCRdb running MiXCR on the 5' RACE reads. The sample holds 150,000 or so distinct CDR3 sequences, under 35% seen once. Broader study findings: A motif of roughly eight highly homologous TCR beta variants was seen as apparently characteristic of ankylosing spondylitis blood. Certain motif variants had earlier appeared in reactive arthritis synovial fluid and blood.

This clonotype was sampled from a male donor with ankylosing spondylitis. Source material: synovial fluid, either unsorted or a sorted T cell fraction (not recorded which).

The CDR3, as DNA: TGCAGTGCGGAGCGGAAAGAGACCCAGTACTTC. Protein sequence: CSAERKETQYF. The J gene is TRBJ2-5, the V gene TRBV20-1; a weak D match, TRBD2 (5 bases). With 6 bases removed from V and 3 bases from J, the gap between germline ends came to 8 bases. CDR1 and CDR2 from the germline V gene are DFQATT and SNEGSKA (reference sequence). The CDR3 contains 11 residues.